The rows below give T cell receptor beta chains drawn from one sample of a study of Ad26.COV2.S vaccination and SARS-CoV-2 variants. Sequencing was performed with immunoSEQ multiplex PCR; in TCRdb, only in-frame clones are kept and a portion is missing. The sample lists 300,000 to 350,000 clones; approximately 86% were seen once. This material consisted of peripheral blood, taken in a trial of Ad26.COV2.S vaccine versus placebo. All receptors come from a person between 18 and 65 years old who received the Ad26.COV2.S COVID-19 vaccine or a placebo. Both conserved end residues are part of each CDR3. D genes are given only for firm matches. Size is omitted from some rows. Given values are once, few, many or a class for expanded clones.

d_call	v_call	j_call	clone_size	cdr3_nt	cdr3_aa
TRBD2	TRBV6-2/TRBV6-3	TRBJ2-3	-	TGTGCCAGCAGTTACGATACGCGGGGGGACAGCACAGATACGCAGTATTTT	CASSYDTRGDSTDTQYF
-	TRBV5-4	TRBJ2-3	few	TGTGCCAGCAGCCCCGGACCGACGAGCACAGATACGCAGTATTTT	CASSPGPTSTDTQYF
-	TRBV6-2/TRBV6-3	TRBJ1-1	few	TGTGCCAGCAGCCCAACCGGGCAGACAGAAGCTTTCTTT	CASSPTGQTEAFF
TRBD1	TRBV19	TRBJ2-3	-	TGTGCCAGTAGGCCCGACAGGGGGCTTGGCACAGATACGCAGTATTTT	CASRPDRGLGTDTQYF
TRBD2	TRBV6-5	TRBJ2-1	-	TGTGCCAGCAGTTACTCTCAAGCGGGAAATTACAATGAGCAGTTCTTC	CASSYSQAGNYNEQFF
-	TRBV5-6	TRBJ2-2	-	TGTGCCAGCAGCTATCTACGTGGCGGGAAGGACACCGGGGAGCTGTTTTTT	CASSYLRGGKDTGELFF
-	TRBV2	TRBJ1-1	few	TGTGCCAGCAGCGTCGACTGGAAGAAGGCTGAAGCTTTCTTT	CASSVDWKKAEAFF
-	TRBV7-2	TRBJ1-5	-	TGTGCCAGCAGCCAACGGTTGAATCAGCCCCAGCATTTT	CASSQRLNQPQHF
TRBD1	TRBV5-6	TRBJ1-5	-	TGTGCCAGCAGCTTCCGGGGGACAGGAGGCCAGCCCCAGCATTTT	CASSFRGTGGQPQHF
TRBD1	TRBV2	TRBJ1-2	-	TGTGCCAGCAGTTTTACCGGGACAGACTATGGCTACACCTTC	CASSFTGTDYGYTF
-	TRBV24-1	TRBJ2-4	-	TGTGCCACCAGTGTCCTTGGCGCGGGCCCGAGAAGGGTGGGAGTCAAAAACATTCAGTACTTC	CATSVLGAGPRRVGVKNIQYF
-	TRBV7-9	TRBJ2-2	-	TGTGCCAGCAGAGTTCAGGGTCATATTACCGGGGAGCTGTTTTTT	CASRVQGHITGELFF
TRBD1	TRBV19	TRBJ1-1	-	TGTGCCAGTGGACAGGGGAGGGACACTGAAGCTTTCTTT	CASGQGRDTEAFF
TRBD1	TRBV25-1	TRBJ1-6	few	TGTGCCAGCAGTGGCCCCACGACAGGGGATAGTTCACCCCTCCACTTT	CASSGPTTGDSSPLHF
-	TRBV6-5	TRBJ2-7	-	TGTGCCAGCAGGCCGGATCGGGATTCCTACGAGCAGTACTTC	CASRPDRDSYEQYF
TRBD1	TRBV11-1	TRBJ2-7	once	TGTGCCAGCAGCTCGCCCGGACAGGGGGCCTCCTACGAGCAGTACTTC	CASSSPGQGASYEQYF
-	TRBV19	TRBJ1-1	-	TGTGCCAGTAATCAGGGCAGGAACACTGAAGCTTTCTTT	CASNQGRNTEAFF
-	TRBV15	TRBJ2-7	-	TGTGCCACCAGCAGAGATAAAGGGCAGGGATACACCTACGAGCAGTACTTC	CATSRDKGQGYTYEQYF
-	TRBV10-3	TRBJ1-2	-	TGTGCCATCAGTGAGTCGGGCTGGGAACGTGGCTACACCTTC	CAISESGWERGYTF
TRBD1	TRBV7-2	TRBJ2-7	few	TGTGCCAGCAGCCCCCCCGGGACAGGGATCCACGAGCAGTACTTC	CASSPPGTGIHEQYF
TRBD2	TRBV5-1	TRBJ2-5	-	TGCGCCAGCAGCGTGGGAAGGACTAGCGGAACCCAAGAGACCCAGTACTTC	CASSVGRTSGTQETQYF
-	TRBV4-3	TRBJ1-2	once	TGCGCCAGCAGCCAAGATAGATTCTATTACTATGGCTACACCTTC	CASSQDRFYYYGYTF
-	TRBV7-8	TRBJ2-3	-	TGTGCCAGCAGCTTAGGTCTTGCGAGAGCAGATACGCAGTATTTT	CASSLGLARADTQYF
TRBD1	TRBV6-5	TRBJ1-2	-	TGTGCCAGCAGCCCCCGGGACAGATATGGCTACACCTTC	CASSPRDRYGYTF
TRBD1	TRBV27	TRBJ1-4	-	TGTGCCAGCGGTCTTACAGGGGCAACTAATGAAAAACTGTTTTTT	CASGLTGATNEKLFF
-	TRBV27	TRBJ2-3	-	TGTGCCAGCAGTTTATCGCCTGCCAGTTCAGATACGCAGTATTTT	CASSLSPASSDTQYF
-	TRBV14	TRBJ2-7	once	TGTGCCAGCAGCCAAGATTCAAGGGACAAATACGAGCAGTACTTC	CASSQDSRDKYEQYF
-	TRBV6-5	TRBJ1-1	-	TGTGCCAGCCTCCACCAAGTCGGGAACACTGAAGCTTTCTTT	CASLHQVGNTEAFF
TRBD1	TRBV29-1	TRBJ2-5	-	TGCAGCGTTGAAGGTGTGACAGGGTTACAGACCCAGTACTTC	CSVEGVTGLQTQYF
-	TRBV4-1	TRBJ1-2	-	TGCGCCAGCAGCCAGGCACAGGGAATTAACTATGGCTACACCTTC	CASSQAQGINYGYTF
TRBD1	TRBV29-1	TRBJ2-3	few	TGCAGCGTGGTACAGGGGGCGTTCGTCGATACGCAGTATTTT	CSVVQGAFVDTQYF
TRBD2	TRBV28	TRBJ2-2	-	TGTGCCAGCAGTATCTTTAGCGGGGGCAACACCGGGGAGCTGTTTTTT	CASSIFSGGNTGELFF
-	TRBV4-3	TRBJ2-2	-	TGCGCCAGCAGCCAAATCCGGGCTGCGCACACCGGGGAGCTGTTTTTT	CASSQIRAAHTGELFF
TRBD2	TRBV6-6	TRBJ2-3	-	TGTGCCAGCAGACGCTGGACTAGCGGGAGGGAAGATACGCAGTATTTT	CASRRWTSGREDTQYF
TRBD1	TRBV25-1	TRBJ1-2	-	TGTGCCAGCAGCCCGACAGGGGGCGGTGGCTACACCTTC	CASSPTGGGGYTF
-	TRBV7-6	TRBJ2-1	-	TGTGCCAGCAGCTTAGCGACTGCGAATGAGCAGTTCTTC	CASSLATANEQFF
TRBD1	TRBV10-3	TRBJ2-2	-	TGTGCCATCAGTGGGCCAAAGGGGACAGACACCGGGGAGCTGTTTTTT	CAISGPKGTDTGELFF
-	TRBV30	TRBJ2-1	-	TGTGCCTGGAGTGTACGACAGGATAATGAGCAGTTCTTC	CAWSVRQDNEQFF
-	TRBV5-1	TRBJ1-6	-	TGCGCCAGCAGCTTAGAAAGTACGGGTATAGGATCCCTCCACTTT	CASSLESTGIGSLHF
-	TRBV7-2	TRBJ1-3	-	TGTGCCAGCAGCTCGCAGACTACCCGCGGTGGAAACACCATATATTTT	CASSSQTTRGGNTIYF
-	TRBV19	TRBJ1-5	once	TGTGCCAGTAGTACCCAACTCAATCAGCCCCAGCATTTT	CASSTQLNQPQHF
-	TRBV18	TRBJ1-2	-	TGTGCCAGCTCACCACCGTCGACGGCAAACTATGGCTACACCTTC	CASSPPSTANYGYTF